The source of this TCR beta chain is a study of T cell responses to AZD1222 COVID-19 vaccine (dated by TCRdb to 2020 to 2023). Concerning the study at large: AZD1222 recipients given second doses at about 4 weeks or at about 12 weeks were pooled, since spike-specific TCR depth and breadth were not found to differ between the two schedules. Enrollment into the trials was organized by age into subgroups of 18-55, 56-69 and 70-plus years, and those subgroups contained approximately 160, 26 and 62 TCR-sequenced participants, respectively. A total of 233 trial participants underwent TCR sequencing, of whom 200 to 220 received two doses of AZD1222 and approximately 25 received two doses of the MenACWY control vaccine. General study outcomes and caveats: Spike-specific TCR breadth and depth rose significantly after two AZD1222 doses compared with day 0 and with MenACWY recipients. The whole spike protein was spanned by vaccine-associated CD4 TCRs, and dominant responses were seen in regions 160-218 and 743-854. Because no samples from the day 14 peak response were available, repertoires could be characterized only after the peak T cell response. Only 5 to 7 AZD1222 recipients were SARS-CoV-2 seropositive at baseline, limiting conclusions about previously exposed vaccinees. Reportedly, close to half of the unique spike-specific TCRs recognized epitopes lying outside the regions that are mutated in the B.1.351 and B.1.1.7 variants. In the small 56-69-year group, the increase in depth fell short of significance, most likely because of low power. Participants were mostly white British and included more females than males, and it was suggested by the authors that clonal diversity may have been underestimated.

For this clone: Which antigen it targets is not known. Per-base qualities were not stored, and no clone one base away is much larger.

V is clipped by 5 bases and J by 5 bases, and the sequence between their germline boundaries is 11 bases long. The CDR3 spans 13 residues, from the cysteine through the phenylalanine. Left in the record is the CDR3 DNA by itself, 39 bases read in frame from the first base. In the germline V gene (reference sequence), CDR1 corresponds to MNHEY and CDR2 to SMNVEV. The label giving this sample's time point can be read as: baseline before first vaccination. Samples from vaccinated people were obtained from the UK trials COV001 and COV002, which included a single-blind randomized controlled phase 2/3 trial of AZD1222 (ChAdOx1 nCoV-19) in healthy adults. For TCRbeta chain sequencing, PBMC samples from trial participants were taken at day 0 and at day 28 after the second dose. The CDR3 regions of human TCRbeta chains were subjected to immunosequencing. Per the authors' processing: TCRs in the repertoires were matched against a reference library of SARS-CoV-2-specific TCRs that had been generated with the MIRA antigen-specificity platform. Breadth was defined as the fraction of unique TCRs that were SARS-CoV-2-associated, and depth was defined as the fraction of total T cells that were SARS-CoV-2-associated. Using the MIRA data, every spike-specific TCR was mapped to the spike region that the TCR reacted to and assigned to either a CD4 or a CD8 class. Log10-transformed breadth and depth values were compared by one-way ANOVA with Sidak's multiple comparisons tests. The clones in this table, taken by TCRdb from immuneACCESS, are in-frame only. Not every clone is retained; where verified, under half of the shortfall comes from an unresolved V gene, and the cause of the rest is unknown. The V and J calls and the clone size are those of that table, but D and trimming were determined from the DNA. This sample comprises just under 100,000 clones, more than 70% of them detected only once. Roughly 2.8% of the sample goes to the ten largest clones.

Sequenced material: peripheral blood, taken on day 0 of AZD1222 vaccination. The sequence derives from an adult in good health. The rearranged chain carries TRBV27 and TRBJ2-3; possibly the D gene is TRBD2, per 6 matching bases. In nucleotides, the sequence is TGTGCCAGCAGTGCGGGGCGCGGAGATACGCAGTATTTT. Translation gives CASSAGRGDTQYF.